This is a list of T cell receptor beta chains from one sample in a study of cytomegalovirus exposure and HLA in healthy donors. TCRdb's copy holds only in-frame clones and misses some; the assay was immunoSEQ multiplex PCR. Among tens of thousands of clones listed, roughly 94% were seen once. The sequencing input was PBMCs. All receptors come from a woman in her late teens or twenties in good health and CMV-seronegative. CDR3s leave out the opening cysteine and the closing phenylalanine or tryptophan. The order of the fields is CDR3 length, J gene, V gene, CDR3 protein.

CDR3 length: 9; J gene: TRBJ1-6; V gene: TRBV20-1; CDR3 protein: SAKRPGALH
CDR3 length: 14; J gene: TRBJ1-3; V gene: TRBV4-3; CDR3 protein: ASSQDGGDSGNTIY
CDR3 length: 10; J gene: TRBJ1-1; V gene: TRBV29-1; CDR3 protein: SVRREDTEAF
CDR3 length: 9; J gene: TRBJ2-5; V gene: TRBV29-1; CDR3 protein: SISRRETQY
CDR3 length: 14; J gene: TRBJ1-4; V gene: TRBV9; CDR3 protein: ASSAHGTGEIEKLF
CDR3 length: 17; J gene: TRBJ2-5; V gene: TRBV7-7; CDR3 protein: ASSLAGDAAGGPQETQY
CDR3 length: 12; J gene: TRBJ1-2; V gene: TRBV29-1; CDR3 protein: SVGDTGANYGYT
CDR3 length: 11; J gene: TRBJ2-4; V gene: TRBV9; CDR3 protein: ASSVRREGIQY
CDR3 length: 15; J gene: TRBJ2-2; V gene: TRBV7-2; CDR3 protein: ASSPKGSRGRPGELF
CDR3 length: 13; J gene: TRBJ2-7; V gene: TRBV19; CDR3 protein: ASSRTSGSYYEQY
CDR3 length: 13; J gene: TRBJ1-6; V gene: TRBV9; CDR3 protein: ASSEAVTYNSPLH
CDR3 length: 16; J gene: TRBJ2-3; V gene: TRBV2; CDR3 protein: ASKGFAGERGNTDTQY
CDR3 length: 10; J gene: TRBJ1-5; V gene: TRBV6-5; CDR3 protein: ASGPGNQPQH
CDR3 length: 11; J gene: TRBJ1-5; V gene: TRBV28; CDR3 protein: ASRTDSNQPQH
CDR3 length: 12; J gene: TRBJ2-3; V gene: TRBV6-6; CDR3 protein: GSGREGRTDTQY
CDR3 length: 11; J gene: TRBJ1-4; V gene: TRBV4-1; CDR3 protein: ASSQAGREKLF
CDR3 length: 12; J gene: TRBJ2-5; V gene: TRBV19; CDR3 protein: ASSDRGLWETQY
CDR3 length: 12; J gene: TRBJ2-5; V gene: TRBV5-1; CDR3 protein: ASSLGQVQETQY